This T cell receptor (beta chain) was recorded in a study of CD8 T cells in Susac syndrome. This CDR3 is built from 12 residues. Germline assignment: CDR1 ENHRY and CDR2 SYGVKD. Deletions cut 8 bases from V and 4 bases from J, with 11 bases between. CD8+ and CD4+ blood T cells underwent TCR beta sequencing. FACS enriched CD8+ TEMRA cells, while bulk CD8+ and CD4+ were negatively isolated. RNA, at about 0.45 to 1 ug, was reverse transcribed with random hexamers. Across 54 Vbeta and 13 Jbeta, TCR beta CDR3 was amplified with immunoSEQ multiplex PCR. TCRdb called the immunoSEQ multiplex PCR reads again in MiXCR, with one record for every CDR3 protein. Found here are 300,000 to 350,000 distinct CDR3 sequences, about 91% of them singletons; the top ten hold roughly 0.059%.

V gene TRBV10-3 combines with J gene TRBJ2-5; D may be TRBD1 (5 bases). The clonotype originates from a human donor with multiple sclerosis. Input material: CD4+ T cells from PBMCs. This chain's CDR3 is CAIGQGRETQYF. The CDR3 DNA sequence: TGTGCCATCGGGCAGGGTAGAGAGACCCAGTACTTC.